This paragraph reports one T cell receptor (beta chain). Each replicate PCR on the sorted subsets used approximately 200 ng DNA (around 30,000 T cell genomes). The method was immunoSEQ multiplex PCR; TCRdb's version includes in-frame clones alone and lacks a portion of them. Of about 2.1 million clones listed, 93% were seen once; the top ten hold under 2%. The data derive from a study of shared clonotypes between healthy human individuals. Study as a whole: The cohort comprised a couple of women and a few men. Their ages spanned 18 to 49 years.

This CDR3 is built from 14 residues. Germline-derived CDR1 and CDR2 are MNHEY and SMNVEV (reference sequence). The V gene end was trimmed by 2 bases and the J gene end by 6 bases; junction bases not matched to a gene: 4. Terminally differentiated effector memory CD45RA+ cells were excluded from the naive CD8 cells, which were CD45RO-negative and positively selected for CCR7. The sequencing input was naive CD8+ T cells from PBMCs. This sequence originates from a man aged 18 to 35 in good health. Some clones in this sample may be carry-over from other donors' samples. V and J are TRBV27 and TRBJ1-2, with 9 bases fitting TRBD1. The CDR3 loop reads CASSLRGQGNGYTF. CDR3 DNA sequence: TGTGCCAGCAGTTTAAGGGGACAGGGAAATGGCTACACCTTC.